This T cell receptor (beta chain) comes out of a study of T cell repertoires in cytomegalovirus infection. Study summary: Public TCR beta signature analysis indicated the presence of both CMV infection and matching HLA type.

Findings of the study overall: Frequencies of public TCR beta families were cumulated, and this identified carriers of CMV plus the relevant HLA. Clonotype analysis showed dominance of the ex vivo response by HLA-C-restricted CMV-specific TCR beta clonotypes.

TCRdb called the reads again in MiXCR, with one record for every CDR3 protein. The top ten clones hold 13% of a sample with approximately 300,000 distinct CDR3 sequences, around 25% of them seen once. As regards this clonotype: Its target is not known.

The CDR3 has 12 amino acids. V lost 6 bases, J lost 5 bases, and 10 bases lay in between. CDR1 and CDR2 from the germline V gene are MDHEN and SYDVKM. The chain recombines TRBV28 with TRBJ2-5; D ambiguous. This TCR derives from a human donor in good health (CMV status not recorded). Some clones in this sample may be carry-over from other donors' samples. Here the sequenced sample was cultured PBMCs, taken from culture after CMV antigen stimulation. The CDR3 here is CASSPPAETQYF. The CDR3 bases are TGTGCCAGCAGCCCCCCTGCGGAGACCCAGTACTTC.